This is a list of T cell receptor beta chains from one sample in a study of blood T cell repertoires in COVID-19. Some clones are missing from TCRdb's copy, which holds only in-frame ones; the method was immunoSEQ multiplex PCR. Of 320,000 or so clones in the sample, roughly 90% were seen once. Material for sequencing was PBMCs or T cells enriched from blood (not recorded which). These TCRs come from a young woman who had recovered from COVID-19. Both conserved end residues are part of each CDR3. The D gene is left open where the match is weak. Size values are once, few and many counts, or a class for expanded clones, and some rows have none.

J: TRBJ1-1
V: TRBV5-1
size: -
D: -
DNA: TGCGCCAGCAGCTTGGGTACCCTGACAGCCGACACTGAAGCTTTCTTT
CDR3: CASSLGTLTADTEAFF

J: TRBJ1-2
V: TRBV6-5
size: -
D: TRBD1
DNA: TGTGCCAGCAGCCTGGGACAGGGGTACTATGGCTACACCTTC
CDR3: CASSLGQGYYGYTF

J: TRBJ1-2
V: TRBV4-1
size: -
D: TRBD1
DNA: TGCGCCAGCAGCCAAGATCAGGCAGGGGGTTTAGGCTACACCTTC
CDR3: CASSQDQAGGLGYTF

J: TRBJ1-6
V: TRBV18
size: -
D: -
DNA: TGTGCCAGCTCACCAACGGCTGCAGCCCCGGGTAATTCACCCCTCCACTTT
CDR3: CASSPTAAAPGNSPLHF

J: TRBJ2-7
V: TRBV29-1
size: -
D: -
DNA: TGCAGCGGCCTTAGGGGACAAGGTTACGAGCAGTACTTC
CDR3: CSGLRGQGYEQYF

J: TRBJ1-2
V: TRBV27
size: -
D: TRBD1
DNA: TGTGCCAGCAGTCAACGGACAGGGTTGATCTATGGCTACACCTTC
CDR3: CASSQRTGLIYGYTF

J: TRBJ2-1
V: TRBV13
size: -
D: TRBD2
DNA: TGTGCCAGCAGCTGGAGCGGGGGGGCTTCTGAGCAGTTCTTC
CDR3: CASSWSGGASEQFF

J: TRBJ2-3
V: TRBV7-8
size: -
D: -
DNA: TGTGCCAGCAGCCTGGGGGGTCGGGAAGATACGCAGTATTTT
CDR3: CASSLGGREDTQYF

J: TRBJ1-1
V: TRBV28
size: -
D: -
DNA: TGTGCCAGCAGTTTGATCAGGCAGGGTACTGAAGCTTTCTTT
CDR3: CASSLIRQGTEAFF

J: TRBJ2-2
V: TRBV28
size: -
D: -
DNA: TGTGCCAGCAGTTTAGGTTCGGACAGGAACACCGGGGAGCTGTTTTTT
CDR3: CASSLGSDRNTGELFF

J: TRBJ2-2
V: TRBV5-1
size: -
D: TRBD1
DNA: TGCGCCAGCAGCTTGGCGACGCGGGACAGGGTGAACACCGGGGAGCTGTTTTTT
CDR3: CASSLATRDRVNTGELFF

J: TRBJ2-1
V: TRBV27
size: -
D: TRBD2
DNA: TGTGCCAGCAGAGCTATAGCGGGGGGGCCTCGAAATGAGCAGTTCTTC
CDR3: CASRAIAGGPRNEQFF

J: TRBJ2-6
V: TRBV10-3
size: -
D: TRBD1
DNA: TGTGCCATCAGTGGTGTGTGGTCAGGGGGCGCGACCGGGGCCAACGTCCTGACTTTC
CDR3: CAISGVWSGGATGANVLTF

J: TRBJ1-2
V: TRBV10-3
size: -
D: TRBD1
DNA: TGTGCCATCAGTCCAAGACAGGGAGCCTATGGCTACACCTTC
CDR3: CAISPRQGAYGYTF

J: TRBJ1-4
V: TRBV28
size: once
D: -
DNA: TGTGCCAGCAGTCTGACCGGGGGAGGACTGTTTTTT
CDR3: CASSLTGGGLFF

J: TRBJ2-5
V: TRBV2
size: -
D: TRBD1
DNA: TGTGCCAGCAGTGCCCTCGGGACAGACCAAGAGACCCAGTACTTC
CDR3: CASSALGTDQETQYF

J: TRBJ1-5
V: TRBV2
size: few
D: -
DNA: TGTGCCAGCAGTGAAGAACCGGAGAATCAGCCCCAGCATTTT
CDR3: CASSEEPENQPQHF

J: TRBJ2-3
V: TRBV9
size: -
D: TRBD2
DNA: TGTGCCAGCAGCCCATTAGCGGGGGGGCGTGTGCATACGCAGTATTTT
CDR3: CASSPLAGGRVHTQYF

J: TRBJ2-2
V: TRBV14
size: -
D: TRBD2
DNA: TGTGCCAGCAGCCAAGATCCCCCCAGCGGGGGGCTTTTCCGCGGGGAGCTGTTTTTT
CDR3: CASSQDPPSGGLFRGELFF

J: TRBJ2-2
V: TRBV9
size: -
D: -
DNA: TGTGCCAGCAGCGTTCTGCCCGGTGGGCTAAACACCGGGGAGCTGTTTTTT
CDR3: CASSVLPGGLNTGELFF

J: TRBJ1-2
V: TRBV14
size: -
D: -
DNA: TGTGCCAGCAGCCGCAGGAACGTGAACAGGGACTATGGCTACACCTTC
CDR3: CASSRRNVNRDYGYTF

J: TRBJ2-1
V: TRBV5-6
size: -
D: TRBD2
DNA: TGTGCCAGCAGCATGACTAGCGGGGGTTACAATGAGCAGTTCTTC
CDR3: CASSMTSGGYNEQFF